This T cell receptor beta chain came from a study of CD8 T cells in Susac syndrome. Negative isolation yielded the CD8+ and CD4+ T cells, while FACS enriched the TEMRA cells. The CDR3 is 14 residues long. CDR1 MNHNY and CDR2 SVGAGI come from the germline V gene (reference sequence). V gave up 7 bases and J gave up 5 bases; unmatched junction bases: 5. Random hexamers were used to reverse transcribe an amount of roughly 0.45 to 1 ug RNA. TCRdb passed the immunoSEQ multiplex PCR reads through MiXCR, listing each CDR3 protein once. In the table there are approximately 190,000 distinct CDR3 sequences, approximately 95% of which are singletons.

Sequenced sample: CD4+ T cells from PBMCs. V usage is TRBV6-6 and J usage is TRBJ2-3; 11 bases fit TRBD1. The TCR sequence derives from a human donor with Susac syndrome. CDR3 DNA sequence: TGTGCCAGCATCCGGGACAGGGGGGTAGATACGCAGTATTTT. This sequence encodes CASIRDRGVDTQYF.